The TCR beta chain under discussion was sequenced for a study of blood T cell repertoires in COVID-19. In the study overall: Whether acute or convalescent, the COVID-19 samples came from the United States, Italy and Spain.

Authors' methods: For nucleated cells, counts were estimated from reference gene primer amplification. Method: immunoSEQ multiplex PCR; TCRdb's copy keeps in-frame clones and lacks some. V and J calls and clone size are those listed in that table; D and trimming were worked out from the DNA. The table lists 140,000 to 150,000 clones, more than 80% of them singletons, with roughly 4.9% in the top ten. The CDR3 runs 19 residues. The V gene end was trimmed by 4 bases and the J gene end by 4 bases; junction bases not matched to a gene: 16. Germline V gives CDR1 SGDLS, CDR2 YYNGEE. Sequencing was done on a sample of peripheral blood. The chain is built from TRBV9 and TRBJ2-1; 11 bases fit TRBD2. The clonotype was recovered from a human donor in a cohort sampled during active COVID-19. As DNA, the CDR3 is TGTGCCAGCAGCCCTACGGGACTAGCGGACGCCCCCTTTTACAATGAGCAGTTCTTC. This codes for CASSPTGLADAPFYNEQFF. Full variable domain (remainder filled in from reference TRBV9 and TRBJ2-1): DSGVTQTPKHLITATGQRVTLRCSPRSGDLSVYWYQQSLDQGLQFLIQYYNGEERAKGNILERFSAQQFPDLHSELNLSSLELGDSALYFCASSPTGLADAPFYNEQFFGPGTRLTVL.